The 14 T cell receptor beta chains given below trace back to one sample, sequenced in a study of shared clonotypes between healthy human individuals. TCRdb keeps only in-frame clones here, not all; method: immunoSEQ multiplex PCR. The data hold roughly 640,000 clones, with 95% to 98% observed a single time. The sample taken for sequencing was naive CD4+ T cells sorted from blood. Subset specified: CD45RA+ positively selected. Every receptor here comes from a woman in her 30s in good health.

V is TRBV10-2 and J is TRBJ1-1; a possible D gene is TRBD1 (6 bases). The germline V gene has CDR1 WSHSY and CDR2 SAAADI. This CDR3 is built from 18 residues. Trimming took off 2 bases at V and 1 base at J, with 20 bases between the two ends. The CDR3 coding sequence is TGCGCCAGCAGTGAGCCCCTCCCGGGCCAGGGGACGAACACTGAAGCTTTCTTT. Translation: CASSEPLPGQGTNTEAFF.

The CDR3 is CASSPRPFGGNQPQHF. CDR3 sequence (DNA): TGTGCCAGCAGCCCACGACCATTCGGCGGAAATCAGCCCCAGCATTTT. The chain uses TRBV7-2 and TRBJ1-5, with D unresolved. Germline CDR1 is SGHTA and CDR2 is FQGNSA. This CDR3 has 16 amino acids. V lost 5 bases to trimming and J lost 4 bases, with 18 bases between them.

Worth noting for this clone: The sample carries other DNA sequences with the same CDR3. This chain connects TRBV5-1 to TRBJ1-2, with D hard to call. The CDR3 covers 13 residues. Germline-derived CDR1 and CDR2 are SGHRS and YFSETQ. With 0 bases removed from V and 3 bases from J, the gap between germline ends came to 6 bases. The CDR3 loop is CASSLEGDYGYTF. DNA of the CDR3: TGCGCCAGCAGCTTGGAGGGCGACTATGGCTACACCTTC.

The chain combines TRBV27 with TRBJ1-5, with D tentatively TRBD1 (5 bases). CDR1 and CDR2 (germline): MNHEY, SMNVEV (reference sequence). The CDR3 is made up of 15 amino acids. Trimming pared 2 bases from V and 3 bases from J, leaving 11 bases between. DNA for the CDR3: TGTGCCAGCAGTTTAGAGGGGCGGAACAATCAGCCCCAGCATTTT. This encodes CASSLEGRNNQPQHF.

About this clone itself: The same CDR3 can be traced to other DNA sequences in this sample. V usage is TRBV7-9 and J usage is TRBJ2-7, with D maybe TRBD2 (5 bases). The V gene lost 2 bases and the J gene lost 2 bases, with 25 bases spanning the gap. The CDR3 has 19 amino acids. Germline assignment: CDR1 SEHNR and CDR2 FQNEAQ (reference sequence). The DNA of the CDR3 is TGTGCCAGCAGCTTACCCTTCTGGTCATTGGACTCTAAAACCTACGAGCAGTACTTC. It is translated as CASSLPFWSLDSKTYEQYF.

CDR3 in DNA: TGTGCCAGCAGCTTGGTCCAAGTCGGACTAGGATTGATTAGGACAGATACGCAGTATTTT. Amino acids: CASSLVQVGLGLIRTDTQYF. The V and J genes are TRBV5-8 and TRBJ2-3; 7 bases match TRBD2. The CDR3 is made up of 20 amino acids. CDR1 and CDR2 (germline): SGHTS, YDEGEE. V dropped 0 bases and J dropped 3; count of bases not matched to a gene: 19.

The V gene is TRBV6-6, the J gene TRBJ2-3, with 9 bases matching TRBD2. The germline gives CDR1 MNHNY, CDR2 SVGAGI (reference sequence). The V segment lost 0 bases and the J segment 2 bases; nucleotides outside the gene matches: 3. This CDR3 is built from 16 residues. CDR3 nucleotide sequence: TGTGCCAGCAGTTACTCAACTAGCGGGTACACAGATACGCAGTATTTT. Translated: CASSYSTSGYTDTQYF.

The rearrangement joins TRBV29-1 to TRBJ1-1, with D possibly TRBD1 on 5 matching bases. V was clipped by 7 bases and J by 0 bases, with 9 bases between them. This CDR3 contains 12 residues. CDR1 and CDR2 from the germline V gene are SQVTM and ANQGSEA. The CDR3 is CSAGHVNTEAFF. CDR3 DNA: TGCAGCGCTGGACATGTGAACACTGAAGCTTTCTTT.

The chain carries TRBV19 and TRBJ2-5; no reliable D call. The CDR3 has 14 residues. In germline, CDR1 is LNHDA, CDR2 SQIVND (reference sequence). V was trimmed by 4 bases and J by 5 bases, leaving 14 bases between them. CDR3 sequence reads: CASSTRSAPETQYF. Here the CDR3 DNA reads TGTGCCAGTAGTACCCGTTCGGCTCCTGAGACCCAGTACTTC.

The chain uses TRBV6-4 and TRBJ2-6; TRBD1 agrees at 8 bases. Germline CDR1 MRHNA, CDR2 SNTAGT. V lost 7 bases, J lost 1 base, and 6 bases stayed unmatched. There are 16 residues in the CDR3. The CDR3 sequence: CASKPGQESGANVLTF. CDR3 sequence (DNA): TGTGCCAGCAAGCCGGGACAGGAGTCTGGGGCCAACGTCCTGACTTTC.

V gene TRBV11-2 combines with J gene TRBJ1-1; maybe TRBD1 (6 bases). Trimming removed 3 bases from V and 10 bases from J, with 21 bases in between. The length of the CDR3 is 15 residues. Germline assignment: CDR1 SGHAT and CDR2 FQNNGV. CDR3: CASSFVFYRDNRAFF. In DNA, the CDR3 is TGTGCCAGCAGCTTTGTATTTTACAGGGACAATCGAGCTTTCTTT.

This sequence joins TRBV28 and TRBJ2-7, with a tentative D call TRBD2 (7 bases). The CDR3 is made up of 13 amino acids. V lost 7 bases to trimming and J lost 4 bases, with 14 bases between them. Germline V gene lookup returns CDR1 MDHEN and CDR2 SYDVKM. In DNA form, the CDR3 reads TGTGCCAGCATAACCAGGGGACTATACGAGCAGTACTTC. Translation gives CASITRGLYEQYF. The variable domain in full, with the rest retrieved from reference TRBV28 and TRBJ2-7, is DVKVTQSSRYLVKRTGEKVFLECVQDMDHENMFWYRQDPGLGLRLIYFSYDVKMKEKGDIPEGYSVSREKKERFSLILESASTNQTSMYLCASITRGLYEQYFGPGTRLTVT.

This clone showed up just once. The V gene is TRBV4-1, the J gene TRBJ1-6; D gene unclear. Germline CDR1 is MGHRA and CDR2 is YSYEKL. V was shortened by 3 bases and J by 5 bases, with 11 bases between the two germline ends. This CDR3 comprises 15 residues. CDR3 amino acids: CASSHLTDNNSPLHF. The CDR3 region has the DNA TGCGCCAGCAGCCACTTAACAGATAATAATTCACCCCTCCACTTT.

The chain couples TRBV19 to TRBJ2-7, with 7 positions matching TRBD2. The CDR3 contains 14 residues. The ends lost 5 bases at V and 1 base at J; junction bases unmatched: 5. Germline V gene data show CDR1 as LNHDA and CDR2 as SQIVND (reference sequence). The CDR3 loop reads CASSGTTESYEQYF. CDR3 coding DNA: TGTGCCAGTAGTGGGACTACCGAGTCCTACGAGCAGTACTTC.